This entry features one T cell receptor beta chain sequence. V lost 4 bases to trimming and J lost 10 bases; unmatched junction nucleotides: 11. The CDR3 consists of 15 residues. The germline V gene encodes CDR1 SGHNT and CDR2 YYREEE (reference sequence). These data belong to a study of CD8+ T cells in alopecia areata. Study as a whole: Tofacitinib ran for 6 to 18 months before 6 months off drug.

Sequencing templates came from extracted RNA that was reverse transcribed into cDNA. The repertoire was sequenced with immunoSEQ multiplex PCR; TCRdb's copy has only in-frame clones and lacks some. The table has some 190,000 clones, around 49% seen once. The treatment is: oral pan-JAK inhibitor, 5-10 mg twice daily. The V call is TRBV5-4, the J call TRBJ1-6, with 7 bases fitting TRBD1. This sequence originates from a human donor with alopecia areata. The sequences come from CD8+ T cells sorted from blood, collected between weeks 51 and 54, from a patient treated with tofacitinib. CDR3 in DNA: TGTGCCAGCAGCCTTAGACAGGGAATCGGATCACCCCTCCACTTT. Residues: CASSLRQGIGSPLHF.